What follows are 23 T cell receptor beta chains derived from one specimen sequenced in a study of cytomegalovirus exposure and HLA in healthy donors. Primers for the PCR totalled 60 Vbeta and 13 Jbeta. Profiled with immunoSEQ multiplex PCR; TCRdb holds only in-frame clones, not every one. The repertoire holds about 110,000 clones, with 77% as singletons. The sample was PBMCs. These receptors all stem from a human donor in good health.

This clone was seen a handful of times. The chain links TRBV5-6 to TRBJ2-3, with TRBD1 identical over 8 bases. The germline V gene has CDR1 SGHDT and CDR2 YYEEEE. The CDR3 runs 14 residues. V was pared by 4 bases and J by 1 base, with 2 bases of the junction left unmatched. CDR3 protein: CASSVGQGTDTQYF. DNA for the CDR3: TGTGCCAGCAGCGTGGGACAGGGCACAGATACGCAGTATTTT.

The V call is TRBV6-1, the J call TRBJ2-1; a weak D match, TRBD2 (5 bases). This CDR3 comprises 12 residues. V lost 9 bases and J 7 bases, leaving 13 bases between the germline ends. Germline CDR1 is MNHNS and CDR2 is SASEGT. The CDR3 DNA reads TGTGCCAGTACGGGAACTATAAATGAGCAGTTCTTC. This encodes CASTGTINEQFF.

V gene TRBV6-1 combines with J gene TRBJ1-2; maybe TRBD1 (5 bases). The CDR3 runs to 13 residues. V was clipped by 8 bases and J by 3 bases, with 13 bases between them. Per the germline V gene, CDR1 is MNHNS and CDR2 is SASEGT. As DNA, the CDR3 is TGTGCCAGCCACCTCCGGGGGGACTATGGCTACACCTTC. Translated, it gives CASHLRGDYGYTF.

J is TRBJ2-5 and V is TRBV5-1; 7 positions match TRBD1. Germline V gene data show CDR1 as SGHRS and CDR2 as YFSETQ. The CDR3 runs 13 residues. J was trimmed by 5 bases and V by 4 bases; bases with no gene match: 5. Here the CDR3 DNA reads TGCGCCAGCAGCCTCGGGACAGCGGAGACCCAGTACTTC. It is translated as CASSLGTAETQYF.

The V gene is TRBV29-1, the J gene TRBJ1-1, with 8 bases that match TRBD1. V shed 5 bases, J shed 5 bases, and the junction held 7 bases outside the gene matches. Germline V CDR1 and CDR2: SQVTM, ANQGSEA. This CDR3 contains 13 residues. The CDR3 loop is CSVTDRGGTEAFF. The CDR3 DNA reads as TGCAGCGTTACCGACAGGGGAGGGACTGAAGCTTTCTTT.

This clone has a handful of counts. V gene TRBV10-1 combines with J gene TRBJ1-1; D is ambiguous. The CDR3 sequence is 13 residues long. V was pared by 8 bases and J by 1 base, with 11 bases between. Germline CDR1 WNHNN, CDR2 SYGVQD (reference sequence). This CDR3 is CASRRQQNTEAFF. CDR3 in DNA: TGCGCCAGCCGCCGACAACAGAACACTGAAGCTTTCTTT.

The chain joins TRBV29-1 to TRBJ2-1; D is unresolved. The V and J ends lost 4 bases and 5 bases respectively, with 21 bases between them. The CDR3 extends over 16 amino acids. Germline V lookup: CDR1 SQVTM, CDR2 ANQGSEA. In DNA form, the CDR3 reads TGCAGCGTTGTGGCCCTTGGCGGAGACCCAAACAATGAGCAGTTCTTC. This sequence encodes CSVVALGGDPNNEQFF.

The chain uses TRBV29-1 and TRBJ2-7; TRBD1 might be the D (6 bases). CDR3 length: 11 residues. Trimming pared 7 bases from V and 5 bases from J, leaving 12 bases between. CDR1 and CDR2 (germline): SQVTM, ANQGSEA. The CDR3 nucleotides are TGCAGCGGAAGGGGGAGCCACGAGCAGTACTTC. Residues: CSGRGSHEQYF.

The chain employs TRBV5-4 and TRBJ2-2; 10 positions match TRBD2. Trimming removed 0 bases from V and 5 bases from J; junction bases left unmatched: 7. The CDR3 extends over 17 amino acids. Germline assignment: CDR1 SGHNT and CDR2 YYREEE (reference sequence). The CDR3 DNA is TGTGCCAGCAGCTTGGGGGGGTCTAGCGGGGGAACCGGGGAGCTGTTTTTT. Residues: CASSLGGSSGGTGELFF.

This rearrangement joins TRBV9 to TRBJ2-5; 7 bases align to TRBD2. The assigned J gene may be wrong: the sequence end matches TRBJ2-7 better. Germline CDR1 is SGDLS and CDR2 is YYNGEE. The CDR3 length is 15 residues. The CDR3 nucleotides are TGTGCCAGCAGCGTAGTTCCGGGAGGAAACTACGAGCAGTACTTC. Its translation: CASSVVPGGNYEQYF.

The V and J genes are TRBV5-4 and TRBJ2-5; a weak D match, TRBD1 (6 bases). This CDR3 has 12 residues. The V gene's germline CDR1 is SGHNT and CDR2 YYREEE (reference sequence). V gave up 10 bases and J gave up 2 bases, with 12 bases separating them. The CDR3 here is CACKTGQETQYF. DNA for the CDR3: TGTGCCTGTAAGACAGGTCAAGAGACCCAGTACTTC.

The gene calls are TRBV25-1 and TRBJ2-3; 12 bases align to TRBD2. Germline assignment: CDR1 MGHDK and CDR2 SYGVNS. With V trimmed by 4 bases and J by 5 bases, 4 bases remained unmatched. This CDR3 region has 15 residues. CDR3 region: CASSGLAGGQDTQYF. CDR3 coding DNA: TGTGCCAGCAGTGGGCTAGCGGGAGGGCAAGATACGCAGTATTTT.

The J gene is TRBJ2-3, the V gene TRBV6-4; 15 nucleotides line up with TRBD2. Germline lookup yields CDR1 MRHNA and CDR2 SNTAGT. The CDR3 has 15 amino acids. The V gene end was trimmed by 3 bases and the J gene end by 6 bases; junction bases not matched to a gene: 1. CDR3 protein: CASSEGTSGRDTQYF. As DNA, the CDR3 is TGTGCCAGCAGTGAAGGGACTAGCGGGAGGGATACGCAGTATTTT.

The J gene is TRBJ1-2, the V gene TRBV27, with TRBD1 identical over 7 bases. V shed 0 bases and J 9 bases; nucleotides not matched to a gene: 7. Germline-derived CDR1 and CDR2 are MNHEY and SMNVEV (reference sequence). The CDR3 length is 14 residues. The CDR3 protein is CASSLSKGGRSYTF. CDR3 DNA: TGTGCCAGCAGTTTATCGAAAGGGGGCAGAAGCTACACCTTC.

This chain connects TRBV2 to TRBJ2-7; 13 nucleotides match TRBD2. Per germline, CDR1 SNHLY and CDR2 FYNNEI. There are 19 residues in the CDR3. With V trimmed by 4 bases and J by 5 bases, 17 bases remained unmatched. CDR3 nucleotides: TGTGCCAGCAGTGGAAGCCTAGGTGGACTAGCGGGAGACGGGAACGAGCAGTACTTC. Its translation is CASSGSLGGLAGDGNEQYF.

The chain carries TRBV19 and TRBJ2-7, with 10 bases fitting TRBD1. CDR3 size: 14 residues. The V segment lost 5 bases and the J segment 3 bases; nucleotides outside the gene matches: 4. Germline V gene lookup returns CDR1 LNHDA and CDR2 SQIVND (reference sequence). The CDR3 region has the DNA TGTGCCAGTAGTCCCGGGACAGGGGTCTACGAGCAGTACTTC. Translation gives CASSPGTGVYEQYF.

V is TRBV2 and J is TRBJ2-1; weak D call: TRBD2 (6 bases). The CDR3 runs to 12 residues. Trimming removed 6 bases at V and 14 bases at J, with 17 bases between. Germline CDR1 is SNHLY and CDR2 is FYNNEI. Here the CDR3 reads CASRRDFRGKFF. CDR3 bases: TGTGCCAGCAGGAGGGACTTCCGAGGAAAGTTCTTC. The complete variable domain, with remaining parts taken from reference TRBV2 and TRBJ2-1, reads EPEVTQTPSHQVTQMGQEVILRCVPISNHLYFYWYRQILGQKVEFLVSFYNNEISEKSEIFDDQFSVERPDGSNFTLKIRSTKLEDSAMYFCASRRDFRGKFFGPGTRLTVL.

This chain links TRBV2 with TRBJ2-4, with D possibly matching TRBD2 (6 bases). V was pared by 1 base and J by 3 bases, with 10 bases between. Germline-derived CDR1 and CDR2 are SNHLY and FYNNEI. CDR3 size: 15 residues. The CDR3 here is CASSEVRGSKNIQYF. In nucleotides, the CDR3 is TGTGCCAGCAGTGAAGTTCGGGGGAGCAAAAACATTCAGTACTTC.

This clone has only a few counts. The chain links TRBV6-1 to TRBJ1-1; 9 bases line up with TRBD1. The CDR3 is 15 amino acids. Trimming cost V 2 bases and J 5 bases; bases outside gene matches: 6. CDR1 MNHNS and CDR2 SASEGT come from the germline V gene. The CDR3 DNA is TGTGCCAGCAGTGAACCCGGGACAGGGAAAACTGAAGCTTTCTTT. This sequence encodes CASSEPGTGKTEAFF.

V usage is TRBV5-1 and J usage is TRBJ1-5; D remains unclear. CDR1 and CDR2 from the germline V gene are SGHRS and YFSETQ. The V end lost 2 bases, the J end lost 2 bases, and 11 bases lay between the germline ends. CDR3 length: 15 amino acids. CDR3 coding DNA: TGCGCCAGCAGCTTTGGGGTAGCGGGCAATCAGCCCCAGCATTTT. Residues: CASSFGVAGNQPQHF.

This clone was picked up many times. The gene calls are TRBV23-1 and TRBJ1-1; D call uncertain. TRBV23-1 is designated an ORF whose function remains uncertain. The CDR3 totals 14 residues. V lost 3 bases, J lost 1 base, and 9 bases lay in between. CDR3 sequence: CASSHQVPNTEAFF. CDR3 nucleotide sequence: TGCGCCAGCAGTCATCAGGTTCCGAACACTGAAGCTTTCTTT.

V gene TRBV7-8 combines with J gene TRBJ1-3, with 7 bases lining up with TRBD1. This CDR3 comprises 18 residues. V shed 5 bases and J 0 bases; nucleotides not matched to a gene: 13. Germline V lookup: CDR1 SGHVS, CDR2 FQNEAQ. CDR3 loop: CASSASPGQTISGNTIYF. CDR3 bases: TGTGCCAGCAGCGCGTCCCCGGGACAGACAATCTCTGGAAACACCATATATTTT.

CDR3 sequence (DNA): TGCGCCAGCATGCGGGACAGGGGGAACACTGAAGCTTTCTTT. Translation: CASMRDRGNTEAFF. The gene calls are TRBV5-1 and TRBJ1-1; TRBD1 agrees at 10 bases. V trimming: 6 bases; J trimming: 1 base; junction bases outside the gene matches: 3. The germline CDR1 and CDR2 sequences are SGHRS and YFSETQ. The CDR3 is 14 residues long.